This T cell receptor beta chain emerged from a study of CXCR3-negative and CXCR3-positive naive CD8 T cells. In regard to this clonotype: Its antigen is unknown.

Overall study results and limits: Memory CD8+ cells had much lower diversity, and both naive subsets had comparably high diversity. CXCR3-positive naive cells had more hydrophobic TRB CDR3s than CXCR3-negative naive cells. Naive subsets showed comparable surface CD5, and TCR interaction strength was also inferred from TRB CDR3 physicochemistry. Cryopreserved cells partially lost CXCR3 expression, and fresh PBMCs were used in most assays.

This CDR3 spans 15 amino acids. CDR1 is SEHNR, CDR2 FQNEAQ, per germline (reference sequence). Naive CD8+ T lymphocytes were specified as CD45RO-CCR7+CD27+CD95-. UMI-labeled 5' RACE yielded the TRB cDNA libraries. TCRdb re-called the 5' RACE reads; every CDR3 protein appears as one record, without DNA. The sample table includes some 150,000 distinct CDR3 sequences. Sequencing was done on a sample of naive CXCR3+ CD8+ T cells from blood. Subset meaning: CD45RO-CCR7+CD27+CD95- naive CD8+ T cells expressing CXCR3 (TNR3+). The clonotype comes from a human donor in good health. Some clones in this sample may be carry-over from other donors' samples. This sequence joins TRBV7-9 and TRBJ2-1; TCRdb's assignment of TRBD1 cannot be checked, as there is no DNA. This chain's CDR3 is CASSFAGTGKNEQFF.